The TCR beta chain under discussion was sequenced for a study of cytomegalovirus exposure and HLA in healthy donors listed by TCRdb under 2017. Regarding the study in general: According to an earlier analysis of a few hundred of the donors, 200 million or so T cells yielded 117 million unique TCR beta sequences and about 300 Gb of sequence data. An early release that covered 640 HLA-typed donors contained approximately 320 gigabases of sequencing data and roughly 84 million unique TCR sequences. Of the roughly 420 genotyped donors, 80% to 90% were placed in the genetic ancestry cluster associated with self-reported Caucasian donors. The study aimed to test whether cataloging public T cell receptors could reveal signatures of past pathogen exposure. The study profiled the T cell repertoires of 550 to 700 subjects by immunosequencing and related them to cytomegalovirus serostatus. Along with the approximately 700-subject first cohort, a separate validation cohort of over a hundred different subjects was used. To predict cytomegalovirus infection status, the study combined high-throughput TCR immunosequencing, statistical association of individual TCRs with disease status, and machine learning. A later analysis re-analyzed previously published TCR beta repertoires from 666 donors and added high-resolution HLA genotyping to study TCR occurrence patterns. Rather than using new phenotypic data, the later analysis identified candidate immune exposures from TCR beta sequences and from how often those sequences occurred across donors. To decide whether each TCR beta V gene segment behaved as functional or pseudogenic, an earlier analysis of approximately 620 of the donors relied on high-throughput TCR beta sequencing. Alongside the repertoire data, information on donor age, sex, ethnicity and CMV serostatus was compiled. Genome-wide SNP genotypes for about 65% of the 666 donors were used in a later genetic analysis, which treated that subset as a discovery cohort. Every discovery cohort repertoire had been produced on one sequencing platform. HLA typing included class I and class II loci at four-digit resolution. Typing coverage differed by locus: A, B, C, DRB1 and DQB1 were typed in about 629-640 donors, DQA1 in 522, DPA1 in around 600, and DPB1 in 400 to 480. Several DR-DQ haplotypes were handled as single units for association and clustering because linkage in the cohort was strong. Among around 400 genotyped donors of the cohort, an average of approximately 240,000 unique TCR beta nucleotide sequences were sequenced per donor, around 20% of them non-productive. The paper's findings and limits, for the study overall: In a later analysis, the rate of TCR association differed among HLA loci, with DRB1 alleles having the most associated TCRs and HLA-C alleles having the fewest. The cohort was sequenced for TCR beta chains only, and without alpha or paired-chain data the features that could be detected were limited. A further reported finding was that TCR beta sequences accurately predicted the HLA-A and HLA-B alleles for most subjects in the first cohort. Linkage disequilibrium might explain the correlated functional status among segregating V segments, but an unknown experimental factor could not be ruled out. According to a later genetic analysis, donors in an Asian-associated ancestry cluster had fewer N-insertions in productive TCRs than the approximately 690-donor mean. Immune exposure information for the cohort was limited to CMV serostatus. The classifier was reported to diagnose cytomegalovirus status with high specificity and sensitivity in both the original cohort and the validation cohort. Sequencing depth was assumed to be roughly uniform across donors in the presence/absence analyses, though that assumption may not hold. The study listed 150 to 200 TCR beta chains as associated with cytomegalovirus. Most CMV-associated TCR beta chains appeared to be HLA-restricted in a later analysis, and the HLA associations seemed to be driven largely by CMV exposure. Three of the identified cytomegalovirus-associated TCR beta chains were confirmed in vitro to be specific for cytomegalovirus antigens. A later analysis found that HLA-associated TCR beta chains were more clonally expanded and had lower generation probabilities than equally common non-associated chains. V-gene and J-gene trimming of TCR beta chains was associated with a missense DCLRE1C variant in a later genetic analysis, and the association was replicated in an independent cohort. In an earlier analysis of some 640 of the donors, most TCR beta V segments were observed in productive rearrangements about 87% or about 30% of the time, broadly matching IMGT annotations. When HLA alleles, especially DR and DQ, strongly co-occurred, TCR associations were difficult to assign to individual alleles. It was suggested by the authors that the approach could potentially be generalized to other disease states and immunological phenotypes. While some public TCRs were present in many individuals, most TCR sequences turned up only very rarely across donors. Because HLA typing was missing for some donors at each locus, association tests included only the typed subset. A cluster of highly shared sequence variants was judged likely to represent a technical artifact of the sequencing pipeline. Because the 87-base-pair reads could not distinguish some IMGT-functional V segments, including TRBV6-2 and TRBV6-3, those segments were excluded. A later analysis reported that several top co-occurrence clusters appeared linked to parvovirus B19, influenza, CMV and Epstein-Barr virus. A later analysis associated roughly 17,000 TCR beta sequences with specific HLA alleles at a false discovery rate of 0.05. Because counts were too low, roughly 16 rarely observed V segments, including chromosome 9 orphons, were excluded from the earlier analysis of under 650 of the donors.

The cohort was made up of 500 to 800 healthy bone marrow donors. At the time of sampling, every cohort member was nominally healthy, though immune exposures that went unrecorded were likely present. The donor tested CMV seronegative and was one of the 352 seronegative cohort members. Each donor provided a peripheral blood sample, and peripheral blood mononuclear cells were used for TCR beta sequencing. The Qiagen DNeasy Blood Extraction Kit was used to extract genomic DNA from the blood cell samples. Cut back by 3 bases and 0 bases, the V and J ends lie 12 bases apart. The CDR3 has 17 amino acids, counting the end cysteine and phenylalanine. Of all the DNA, just the CDR3 is kept, 51 bases in frame from base 1. Reading the germline V gene (reference sequence) gives CDR1 PRHDT and CDR2 FYEKMQ. The library was built by means of the immunoSEQ multiplex PCR assay. A mixture of 60 forward primers for TCR Vbeta segments and 13 reverse primers for TCR Jbeta segments was used in the multiplex PCR. The CDR3 region of rearranged TCR beta genes was amplified from genomic DNA with a multiplex PCR assay. On the Illumina HiSeq System, the amplified TCR beta libraries were sequenced as 87-base-pair reads. Per the original workflow: A later analysis counted some 74 million unique TCR beta chains across the roughly 700 repertoires, and roughly 11 million of these chains were shared by at least two donors. Raw reads were error-corrected and collapsed into unique sequences with a nearest-neighbor algorithm that merged closely related sequences to remove PCR and sequencing errors. CDR3 sequences were aligned to IMGT reference sequences to assign V, D and J gene segments. For a sequence to be retained, at least a six-nucleotide match to both a V gene segment and a J gene segment was required. A rearrangement counted as productive if the CDR3 had no stop codons and remained in frame with V and J, and every other rearrangement counted as non-productive. CDR3 was defined according to IMGT convention as the region running from the second conserved V-encoded cysteine to the conserved J-encoded phenylalanine. Sequences without an unambiguous match to a single V gene segment were excluded from the earlier analysis of a few hundred of the donors. In an earlier analysis of several hundred of the donors, V segments were called functional above 56.7% productive rearrangements and were called segregating when the between-donor standard deviation exceeded 5%. To diagnose cytomegalovirus status from the catalog of TCR beta chain sequences, a statistical classification framework was built. A later analysis assigned V and J genes by comparing TCR nucleotide sequences with IMGT/GENE-DB human TR gene sequences. The TCRdist pipeline was used in a later analysis to assign CDR3 sequences and most-parsimonious VDJ recombination scenarios. In a later analysis, each TCR beta chain was defined by its CDR3 amino acid sequence together with its V-gene family, and reads without a unique V-gene family were excluded. As a way to deal with suspected cross-contamination and a sequencing artifact, a later analysis dropped 450 to 600 nucleotide sequences that were highly shared and had low generation probability. For each public chain, a later analysis derived a clonal expansion index from normalized ranks of inferred template counts within each repertoire. A later analysis computed generation probabilities with a VDJ recombination model fitted to out-of-frame rearrangements, and checked the results against IGoR. In a later analysis, hypergeometric tests were used to score TCR-TCR, TCR-HLA and TCR-CMV co-occurrence, with a repertoire-size bias correction applied to TCR pairs. False discovery rates were estimated in a later analysis by permuting HLA or CMV assignments 20 times. In a later analysis, co-occurring TCRs were grouped using DBSCAN, with TCRdist sequence similarity added in when clustering inside HLA-allele-positive subsets. Repertoires with fewer than 30,000 or more than 120,000 public chains, plus five repertoires with anomalous nucleotide sharing, were excluded from co-occurrence clustering. In TCRdb, the immuneACCESS table is reduced to in-frame sequences with V and J assigned. These tables do not hold every clone; where another copy was compared, an unresolved V gene accounts for under half, and the others remain unexplained. From that table come the V and J calls and clone size; the DNA was used to work out D and trimming. This sample comprises under 150,000 clones, roughly 77% of them detected only once. Of the sample, about 1.8% is held by the ten largest clones.

Concerning this clone: What antigen it recognizes has not been identified. No per-base quality is available; no much larger clone lies one base away.

The sequence joins TRBV13 to TRBJ2-6; possibly the D gene is TRBD2, per 6 matching bases. This TCR derives from a man between 18 and 29 years old in good health and CMV-seronegative. Input material: PBMCs. The CDR3 region reads CASSFGGSPSGANVLTF. The nucleotides read TGTGCCAGCAGCTTTGGGGGGTCCCCCTCTGGGGCCAACGTCCTGACTTTC. The CDR3, completed at both ends by the reference TRBV13 and TRBJ2-6 genes, gives the full variable domain AAGVIQSPRHLIKEKRETATLKCYPIPRHDTVYWYQQGPGQDPQFLISFYEKMQSDKGSIPDRFSAQQFSDYHSELNMSSLELGDSALYFCASSFGGSPSGANVLTFGAGSRLTVL.